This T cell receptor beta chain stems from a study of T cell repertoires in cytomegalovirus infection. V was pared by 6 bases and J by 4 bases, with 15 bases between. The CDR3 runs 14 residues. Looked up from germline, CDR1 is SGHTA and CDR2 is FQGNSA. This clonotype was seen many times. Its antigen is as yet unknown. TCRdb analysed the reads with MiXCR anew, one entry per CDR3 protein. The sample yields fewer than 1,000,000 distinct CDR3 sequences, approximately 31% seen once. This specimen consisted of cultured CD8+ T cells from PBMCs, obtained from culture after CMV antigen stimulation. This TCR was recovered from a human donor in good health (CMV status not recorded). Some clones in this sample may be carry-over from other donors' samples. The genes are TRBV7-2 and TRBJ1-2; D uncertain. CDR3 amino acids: CASSSSPAIYGYTF. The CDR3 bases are TGTGCCAGCAGTAGTTCCCCGGCCATCTATGGCTACACCTTC.